One sample yielded the 29 T cell receptor beta chains listed below, sequenced in a study of cytomegalovirus exposure and HLA in healthy donors. PCR used 60 Vbeta primers and 13 Jbeta primers. Only in-frame clones appear in the TCRdb table, and some are missing; sequencing was by immunoSEQ multiplex PCR. The sample lists about 160,000 clones, about 75% occurring once. Sequences were obtained from PBMCs. The receptors shown here come from a female donor in good health and CMV-seronegative.

As concerns this clone: One junction end does not reproduce the germline sequence, and a read error may be involved. The V call is TRBV5-4, the J call TRBJ1-2; possible D gene TRBD1, 5 bases. CDR1 and CDR2 from the germline V gene are SGHNT and YYREEE (reference sequence). This CDR3 is 14 amino acids long. CDR3 in amino acids: CASSLKGTNCGYTF. CDR3 sequence (DNA): TGTGCCAGCAGCTTAAAAGGGACTAACTGTGGCTACACCTTC.

The chain uses TRBV9 and TRBJ1-3; TRBD1 matches at 8 bases. Unmatched junction bases numbered 1, after V lost 2 bases and J lost 0 bases. CDR1 and CDR2 from the germline V gene are SGDLS and YYNGEE. The CDR3 sequence is 15 residues long. CDR3 nucleotides: TGTGCCAGCAGCGTGACAGGGGACTCTGGAAACACCATATATTTT. It encodes CASSVTGDSGNTIYF.

The rearrangement uses TRBV29-1 and TRBJ2-3; 8 bases line up with TRBD2. CDR1 and CDR2 (germline): SQVTM, ANQGSEA. The CDR3 is made up of 15 amino acids. The V gene end was trimmed by 4 bases and the J gene end by 4 bases; junction bases not matched to a gene: 10. The CDR3 DNA reads TGCAGCGTTGGTTCCAGCGGGAGCGGTCCAGATACGCAGTATTTT. Residues: CSVGSSGSGPDTQYF.

This sequence joins TRBV21-1 and TRBJ2-1; TRBD2 is the table's D call, not checked against the DNA. TRBV21-1 is a known pseudogene. CDR3 length equals 18 residues. Here the CDR3 reads CASSSLGGRADTYNEQFF. The CDR3 DNA is TGTGCCAGCAGCAGCCTTGGCGGGAGGGCAGACACCTACAATGAGCAGTTCTTC.

The J gene is TRBJ2-3, the V gene TRBV2; D is possibly TRBD2 (5 bases). Per germline, CDR1 SNHLY and CDR2 FYNNEI. V was trimmed by 6 bases and J by 2 bases, leaving 9 bases between them. The CDR3 spans 13 residues. CDR3 in amino acids: CASRVDFTDTQYF. CDR3 DNA sequence: TGTGCCAGCAGGGTGGACTTCACAGATACGCAGTATTTT.

This chain joins TRBV27 and TRBJ2-1; 10 bases match TRBD2. The CDR3 has 16 residues. Trimming at V came to 2 bases and at J to 5 bases, leaving 6 bases not matched to a gene. CDR1 and CDR2 from the germline V gene are MNHEY and SMNVEV (reference sequence). In DNA, the CDR3 is TGTGCCAGCAGTTTACTAGCGGGAGTTCAGAACAATGAGCAGTTCTTC. Translated: CASSLLAGVQNNEQFF.

The rearrangement joins TRBV19 to TRBJ1-3, with no clear D. The V gene lost 7 bases and the J gene lost 3 bases, with 7 bases spanning the gap. The CDR3 runs 12 residues. CDR1 is LNHDA, CDR2 SQIVND, per germline (reference sequence). The CDR3 region has the DNA TGTGCCAGTAAGTCAGGTGGAAACACCATATATTTT. Encoded protein: CASKSGGNTIYF.

This clone has more than one count but fewer than ten. The chain uses TRBV4-1 and TRBJ2-2; 7 positions agree with TRBD1. The CDR3 runs to 17 residues. After removal of 0 bases from V and 3 bases from J, the junction contained 7 bases not matched to a gene. Germline V CDR1 and CDR2: MGHRA, YSYEKL. CDR3 bases: TGCGCCAGCAGCCAAGAAGCTCCTCAGGGGGACACCGGGGAGCTGTTTTTT. It specifies CASSQEAPQGDTGELFF.

This chain links TRBV2 with TRBJ2-5; D is uncertain. Germline loops: CDR1 SNHLY, CDR2 FYNNEI. This CDR3 has 10 amino acids. V lost 8 bases and J 13 bases, leaving 14 bases between the germline ends. The CDR3 reads CASRSASMYF. The CDR3 region has the DNA TGTGCCAGCCGGTCAGCGAGTATGTACTTC. Using reference TRBV2 and TRBJ2-5 for the parts outside the CDR3, the full variable domain is EPEVTQTPSHQVTQMGQEVILRCVPISNHLYFYWYRQILGQKVEFLVSFYNNEISEKSEIFDDQFSVERPDGSNFTLKIRSTKLEDSAMYFCASRSASMYFGPGTRLLVL.

This clone was observed at least ten times. The chain recombines TRBV5-6 with TRBJ1-5, with 11 bases identical to TRBD1. Per the germline V gene, CDR1 is SGHDT and CDR2 is YYEEEE. After removal of 4 bases from V and 9 bases from J, the junction contained 9 bases not matched to a gene. There are 15 residues in the CDR3. CDR3 protein: CASSLTGTGGMPQHF. CDR3 DNA: TGTGCCAGCAGCCTCACCGGGACAGGGGGTATGCCCCAGCATTTT.

This clone was counted only a few times. The rearrangement uses TRBV19 and TRBJ1-1; D call uncertain. Trimming removed 7 bases at V and 1 base at J, with 13 bases between. This CDR3 spans 14 amino acids. Germline assignment: CDR1 LNHDA and CDR2 SQIVND (reference sequence). CDR3 in DNA: TGTGCCAGTAAGGAAAACAGACCGAACACTGAAGCTTTCTTT. This translates into CASKENRPNTEAFF.

The chain is built from TRBV2 and TRBJ2-1, with 8 nucleotides matching TRBD2. CDR1 SNHLY and CDR2 FYNNEI come from the germline V gene. The CDR3 contains 14 residues. Unmatched junction bases numbered 9, after V lost 7 bases and J lost 7 bases. The CDR3 reads CASIWPSGSNEQFF. CDR3 coding DNA: TGTGCCAGCATATGGCCTAGCGGGTCGAATGAGCAGTTCTTC.

The chain joins TRBV7-7 to TRBJ2-1, with 11 nucleotides matching TRBD2. The CDR3 is 15 residues long. V was pared by 5 bases and J by 5 bases, with 5 bases of the junction left unmatched. Germline V gene sequence: CDR1 SSHAT, CDR2 FNYEAQ (reference sequence). The DNA for the CDR3 is TGTGCCAGCAGCCCTAGACTAGCGGGACACAATGAGCAGTTCTTC. Residues: CASSPRLAGHNEQFF.

The chain recombines TRBV5-5 with TRBJ1-2, with D possibly being TRBD1 (6 bases). Deletions cut 6 bases from V and 4 bases from J, with 16 bases between. The CDR3 covers 14 residues. CDR1 is SGHKS, CDR2 YYEKEE, per germline (reference sequence). DNA of the CDR3: TGTGCCAGCACCCAACTAACAGGGACCTATGGCTACACCTTC. Residues: CASTQLTGTYGYTF.

The chain couples TRBV9 to TRBJ1-2, with D tentatively TRBD1 (5 bases). From germline, CDR1 is SGDLS and CDR2 YYNGEE. V shed 3 bases and J shed 8 bases, with 20 bases lying between them. The CDR3 length is 15 residues. CDR3 in amino acids: CASSAPPQGFGGYTF. The DNA for the CDR3 is TGTGCCAGCAGCGCCCCCCCCCAGGGTTTTGGCGGCTACACCTTC.

This clone was recorded a few times. The rearrangement uses TRBV5-1 and TRBJ1-2; 7 bases match TRBD1. Germline trimming cut 0 bases from V and 2 bases from J; bases unmatched to any gene: 1. Per the germline V gene, CDR1 is SGHRS and CDR2 is YFSETQ. This CDR3 comprises 14 residues. The CDR3 DNA reads TGCGCCAGCAGCTTGGGGGGACAGAACTATGGCTACACCTTC. It yields the protein CASSLGGQNYGYTF.

The chain links TRBV19 to TRBJ2-7, with unresolved D. V was pared by 8 bases and J by 3 bases, with 14 bases between. The CDR3 runs to 13 residues. Per the germline V gene, CDR1 is LNHDA and CDR2 is SQIVND (reference sequence). This CDR3 reads CASSQVVGYEQYF. The CDR3 DNA follows: TGTGCCAGTTCCCAGGTGGTCGGCTACGAGCAGTACTTC.

The V gene is TRBV10-3, the J gene TRBJ2-7; TRBD2 is a possible D gene (5 bases). The CDR3 covers 16 residues. The V end was cut by 0 bases, the J end by 6 bases, with 18 bases between. Germline V lookup: CDR1 ENHRY, CDR2 SYGVKD. As DNA, the CDR3 is TGTGCCATCAGTGAGTCAAGATACAGTTCCGGAGGCGAGCAGTACTTC. Residues: CAISESRYSSGGEQYF.

The chain couples TRBV27 to TRBJ1-2; perhaps TRBD1 as D (6 bases). In germline, CDR1 is MNHEY, CDR2 SMNVEV (reference sequence). The CDR3 covers 15 residues. The V gene lost 6 bases and the J gene lost 2 bases, with 16 bases spanning the gap. In DNA form, the CDR3 reads TGTGCCAGCAGATTAAACAGGGATGCAAACTATGGCTACACCTTC. This codes for CASRLNRDANYGYTF.

This clone was observed a handful of times. The J gene is TRBJ2-5, the V gene TRBV5-1; D is perhaps TRBD1 (6 bases). CDR1 and CDR2 (germline): SGHRS, YFSETQ. V lost 2 bases to trimming and J lost 2 bases, with 16 bases between them. CDR3 length equals 16 residues. The CDR3 reads CASSLRQAPRQETQYF. CDR3 nucleotide sequence: TGCGCCAGCAGCTTACGACAGGCCCCTAGGCAAGAGACCCAGTACTTC.

The rearrangement joins TRBV10-2 to TRBJ1-6; D call uncertain. Between the trimmed V and J ends, which lost 0 bases and 2 bases, there was a span of 8 bases. The length of the CDR3 is 16 residues. Germline loops: CDR1 WSHSY, CDR2 SAAADI. The CDR3 region has the DNA TGCGCCAGCAGTGAGTCGAGTGGTCCCTATAATTCACCCCTCCACTTT. As protein: CASSESSGPYNSPLHF.

The chain carries TRBV7-8 and TRBJ2-7; 8 bases map to TRBD2. V was clipped by 3 bases and J by 3 bases; unmatched bases: 1. Germline V CDR1 and CDR2: SGHVS, FQNEAQ. CDR3 length: 13 amino acids. The CDR3 nucleotides read TGTGCCAGCAGCTTGCTAGCGGGCTACGAGCAGTACTTC. Its translation is CASSLLAGYEQYF.

This chain links TRBV30 with TRBJ1-2; D gene uncertain. V was trimmed by 3 bases and J by 4 bases, leaving 12 bases between them. The length of the CDR3 is 13 residues. CDR1 and CDR2 (germline): GTSNPN, SVGIG (reference sequence). The CDR3: CAWSPQRVYGYTF. CDR3 sequence (DNA): TGTGCCTGGAGCCCACAGAGGGTCTATGGCTACACCTTC.

This clone came up once. The V and J genes are TRBV10-3 and TRBJ2-2; 8 positions agree with TRBD1. With V trimmed by 0 bases and J by 3 bases, 0 bases remained unmatched. The V gene's germline CDR1 is ENHRY and CDR2 SYGVKD. The CDR3 length is 15 residues. The CDR3 loop reads CAISESDRDTGELFF. The CDR3 bases are TGTGCCATCAGTGAGTCGGACAGGGACACCGGGGAGCTGTTTTTT.

This clone was counted a single time. This sequence joins TRBV10-1 and TRBJ2-5; D remains ambiguous. The CDR3 contains 16 residues. V lost 0 bases and J lost 1, with 12 bases in between. The germline gives CDR1 WNHNN, CDR2 SYGVQD (reference sequence). This CDR3 reads CASSESASPFQETQYF. In DNA, the CDR3 is TGCGCCAGCAGTGAGTCCGCGAGCCCGTTCCAAGAGACCCAGTACTTC.

The chain recombines TRBV15 with TRBJ1-5, with 7 bases matching TRBD1. The CDR3 consists of 16 residues. The germline V gene has CDR1 LNHNV and CDR2 YYDKDF (reference sequence). After removal of 5 bases from V and 6 bases from J, the junction contained 13 bases not matched to a gene. The chain's CDR3 is CATSGHRGPVAQPQHF. CDR3 sequence (DNA): TGTGCCACCAGCGGACACAGGGGACCCGTGGCTCAGCCCCAGCATTTT. The full variable domain, in which reference TRBV15 and TRBJ1-5 provide the parts outside the CDR3, is DAMVIQNPRYQVTQFGKPVTLSCSQTLNHNVMYWYQQKSSQAPKLLFHYYDKDFNNEADTPDNFQSRRPNTSFCFLDIRSPGLGDTAMYLCATSGHRGPVAQPQHFGDGTRLSIL.

This chain links TRBV5-1 with TRBJ1-1, with D perhaps TRBD1 (6 bases). Germline-derived CDR1 and CDR2 are SGHRS and YFSETQ. V was trimmed by 3 bases and J by 7 bases, leaving 19 bases between them. This CDR3 contains 15 residues. CDR3 region: CASSSEPGQNDEAFF. DNA of the CDR3: TGCGCCAGCAGCTCGGAGCCGGGACAAAACGATGAAGCTTTCTTT.

This sequence joins TRBV5-4 and TRBJ2-1, with TRBD2 identical over 9 bases. The J segment lost 8 bases and the V segment lost 2 bases, leaving 8 bases of the junction unmatched. The germline gives CDR1 SGHNT, CDR2 YYREEE (reference sequence). The CDR3 runs 15 residues. CDR3 DNA: TGTGCCAGCAGCTTTGAACTAGCGGGTCGCGATGAGCAGTTCTTC. The encoded protein is CASSFELAGRDEQFF.

The V gene is TRBV6-1, the J gene TRBJ2-7; 9 positions agree with TRBD1. Germline assignment: CDR1 MNHNS and CDR2 SASEGT. V was pared by 6 bases and J by 3 bases, with 9 bases of the junction left unmatched. The CDR3 totals 15 residues. In DNA, the CDR3 is TGTGCCAGCAGGACCACCGGGACAGGGAACTACGAGCAGTACTTC. Residues: CASRTTGTGNYEQYF.